The 27 T cell receptor beta chains reported below all come from one sample, sequenced in a study of T-cell memory formation after mild COVID-19. Via MiXCR, TCRdb re-called the 5' RACE reads, giving one row per CDR3 protein. The table lists about 290,000 distinct CDR3 sequences, 15% of them singletons. The sequenced sample was PBMCs or a T cell subset sorted from them (not recorded which). The receptors here all came from a man between 18 and 35 years old who had mild COVID-19 (a few samples of this study predate the infection). Cell type and time point are not known.

There are a few counts of this clonotype. V gene TRBV20-1 combines with J gene TRBJ1-4; D unclear. Germline CDR1 DFQATT, CDR2 SNEGSKA (reference sequence). V was pared by 6 bases and J by 0 bases, with 8 bases between. This CDR3 region has 13 residues. CDR3 DNA sequence: TGCAGTGCCCGGAGAACAACTAATGAAAAACTGTTTTTT. It yields the protein CSARRTTNEKLFF.

This chain connects TRBV28 to TRBJ1-6; D is uncertain. Germline V lookup: CDR1 MDHEN, CDR2 SYDVKM. CDR3 size: 14 residues. Trimming removed 3 bases from V and 8 bases from J, with 11 bases in between. For the CDR3, the DNA is TGTGCCAGCAGTTTTGTGTACAGAGATTCACCCCTCCACTTT. It encodes CASSFVYRDSPLHF.

This clonotype showed up many times. This chain uses TRBV7-9 with TRBJ2-5, with TRBD2 identical over 8 bases. With V trimmed by 8 bases and J by 5 bases, 7 bases remained unmatched. Germline assignment: CDR1 SEHNR and CDR2 FQNEAQ (reference sequence). The length of the CDR3 is 13 residues. The CDR3 DNA reads TGTGCCAGCCGGGGGGGGGCTCGGGAGACCCAGTACTTC. Its protein product is CASRGGARETQYF.

The chain carries TRBV7-9 and TRBJ2-5; perhaps TRBD2 as D (6 bases). Trimming removed 5 bases at V and 2 bases at J, with 15 bases between. The CDR3 runs to 15 residues. CDR1 and CDR2 (germline): SEHNR, FQNEAQ (reference sequence). CDR3 amino acids: CASSSPGGAQETQYF. CDR3 DNA: TGTGCCAGCAGCAGCCCGGGCGGGGCGCAAGAGACCCAGTACTTC.

The chain recombines TRBV29-1 with TRBJ2-3; perhaps TRBD1 as D (6 bases). CDR1 and CDR2 (germline): SQVTM, ANQGSEA. This CDR3 has 13 amino acids. The V and J ends lost 7 bases and 0 bases respectively, with 11 bases between them. CDR3 region: CSGDTPSTDTQYF. CDR3 DNA sequence: TGCAGCGGGGACACTCCTAGCACAGATACGCAGTATTTT.

The chain carries TRBV7-6 and TRBJ2-1; 16 nucleotides align to TRBD2. Germline V CDR1 and CDR2: SGHVS, FNYEAQ. The CDR3 length is 16 residues. V trimming: 6 bases; J trimming: 12 bases; junction bases outside the gene matches: 11. This CDR3 is CASRLSGTSGGALQFF. For the CDR3, the DNA is TGTGCCAGCAGACTATCGGGGACTAGCGGGGGGGCACTGCAGTTCTTC.

The sample holds a few counts of this clonotype. The junction does not match germline at one end; this may be a read error. The chain combines TRBV20-1 with TRBJ1-1; the D is unclear. Looked up from germline, CDR1 is DFQATT and CDR2 is SNEGSKA (reference sequence). There are 13 residues in the CDR3. The CDR3 here is CSAGELIRTEAFF. The CDR3 coding sequence is TGCAGTGCTGGAGAGCTGATAAGGACTGAAGCTTTCTTT.

Of note for this clonotype: Its ends do not fully match the called genes, so a read error is possible. This rearrangement joins TRBV10-2 to TRBJ1-5; 7 bases line up with TRBD1. The CDR3 extends over 15 amino acids. Germline V lookup: CDR1 WSHSY, CDR2 SAAADI. CDR3 sequence (DNA): TGCGCCAGCAGTGCTAGTCGAGGGGGCAATCAGCCCAAGCATTTT. Encoded protein: CASSASRGGNQPKHF.

The rearrangement joins TRBV7-8 to TRBJ2-1; 9 bases fit TRBD2. CDR3 length equals 13 residues. V was pared by 3 bases and J by 9 bases, with 3 bases of the junction left unmatched. Germline values: CDR1 SGHVS, CDR2 FQNEAQ. The CDR3 is CASSFSGGSEQFF. DNA for the CDR3: TGTGCCAGCAGCTTTAGCGGGGGTAGTGAGCAGTTCTTC.

The sample holds a few counts of this clonotype. This rearrangement joins TRBV12-3 or TRBV12-4 to TRBJ2-2; TRBD1 is a possible D gene (6 bases). This CDR3 has 15 residues. V was pared by 6 bases and J by 6 bases, with 17 bases between. CDR3 coding DNA: TGTGCCAGCAGCCAGGGGCAGGCCGTCTCCGGGGAGCTGTTTTTT. Protein product: CASSQGQAVSGELFF.

The CDR3 spells CASRRPGAAEAFF. The CDR3 DNA reads TGTGCCAGCCGCCGCCCGGGGGCCGCTGAAGCTTTCTTT. The chain links TRBV6-5 to TRBJ1-1; maybe TRBD1 (6 bases). Germline V CDR1 and CDR2: MNHEY, SVGAGI. The CDR3 covers 13 residues. Deletions cut 8 bases from V and 6 bases from J, with 16 bases between.

This chain uses TRBV4-3 with TRBJ2-3; D tentatively reads TRBD1 or TRBD2 (5 bases each). Germline CDR1 reads LGHNA; CDR2 reads YSLEER. The CDR3 runs to 14 residues. Trimming took 0 bases from V and 4 from J, leaving 8 bases between them. The CDR3 reads CASSQERGPDTQYF. The DNA for the CDR3 is TGCGCCAGCAGCCAAGAGAGGGGCCCAGATACGCAGTATTTT.

This clonotype was recorded a few times. The chain combines TRBV5-1 with TRBJ2-7, with D possibly TRBD1 on 6 matching bases. The length of the CDR3 is 14 residues. CDR1 is SGHRS and CDR2 is YFSETQ in the germline V gene. Between the trimmed V and J ends, which lost 5 bases and 0 bases, there was a span of 12 bases. This CDR3 is CASRQGDSSYEQYV. The DNA for the CDR3 is TGCGCCAGCAGACAGGGTGACAGCTCCTACGAGCAGTACGTC.

This clonotype has at least ten counts. V and J are TRBV25-1 and TRBJ2-7; 7 positions agree with TRBD1. The V gene end was trimmed by 6 bases and the J gene end by 0 bases; junction bases not matched to a gene: 8. This CDR3 spans 15 amino acids. Germline V gene lookup returns CDR1 MGHDK and CDR2 SYGVNS. The CDR3 DNA follows: TGTGCCAGCAGCCCCAGTGACAGGGCCTCCTACGAGCAGTACTTC. This gives the protein CASSPSDRASYEQYF.

The rearrangement uses TRBV20-1 and TRBJ1-6, with D unresolved. Looked up from germline, CDR1 is DFQATT and CDR2 is SNEGSKA (reference sequence). This CDR3 has 14 residues. V lost 2 bases and J 7 bases, leaving 12 bases between the germline ends. The CDR3 region is CSARPGVRNSPLHF. The CDR3 DNA is TGCAGTGCTAGACCCGGGGTTAGGAATTCACCCCTCCACTTT.

V gene TRBV6-2 or TRBV6-3 combines with J gene TRBJ2-5, with unresolved D. The CDR3 has 15 residues. Per germline, CDR1 MNHEY and CDR2 SVGEGT. V was trimmed by 6 bases and J by 5 bases, leaving 19 bases between them. CDR3: CASRGNPRGKETQYF. For the CDR3, the DNA is TGTGCCAGCAGAGGCAATCCGCGAGGAAAGGAGACCCAGTACTTC.

The table lists this clonotype with a few counts. V and J are TRBV7-2 and TRBJ2-1; 7 nucleotides line up with TRBD1. The germline V gene has CDR1 SGHTA and CDR2 FQGNSA. V gave up 5 bases and J gave up 10 bases; unmatched junction bases: 14. The CDR3 is 15 amino acids. This chain's CDR3 is CASSPRGGLRGEQFF. For the CDR3, the DNA is TGTGCCAGCAGCCCCCGAGGGGGCCTACGGGGAGAGCAGTTCTTC. The variable domain in full, completed from reference TRBV7-2 and TRBJ2-1, reads GAGVSQSPSNKVTEKGKDVELRCDPISGHTALYWYRQSLGQGLEFLIYFQGNSAPDKSGLPSDRFSAERTGGSVSTLTIQRTQQEDSAVYLCASSPRGGLRGEQFFGPGTRLTVL.

This clonotype was picked up a small number of times. The rearrangement uses TRBV5-8 and TRBJ1-2, with D possibly being TRBD1 (5 bases). Germline V gives CDR1 SGHTS, CDR2 YDEGEE. The V and J ends lost 2 bases and 4 bases respectively, with 15 bases between them. This CDR3 is 15 amino acids long. This CDR3 is CASSFWAREIYGYTF. The CDR3 DNA is TGTGCCAGCAGCTTTTGGGCCAGGGAGATCTATGGCTACACCTTC.

The chain recombines TRBV20-1 with TRBJ1-1; TRBD1 agrees at 7 bases. With 6 bases clipped from V and 1 base from J, the junction kept 8 bases outside the gene matches. This CDR3 region has 14 residues. Germline lookup yields CDR1 DFQATT and CDR2 SNEGSKA (reference sequence). This chain's CDR3 is CSAIRTGGNTEAFF. The CDR3 coding sequence is TGCAGTGCAATCCGGACAGGCGGGAACACTGAAGCTTTCTTT.

This clonotype was observed a few times. The chain uses TRBV20-1 and TRBJ2-1, with 8 nucleotides matching TRBD2. CDR1 and CDR2 (germline): DFQATT, SNEGSKA (reference sequence). V dropped 3 bases and J dropped 7; count of bases not matched to a gene: 14. This CDR3 region has 16 residues. CDR3: CSAREGGSGVGNEQFF. The CDR3 DNA sequence: TGCAGTGCTAGGGAGGGTGGTAGCGGGGTAGGGAATGAGCAGTTCTTC.

This rearrangement joins TRBV5-1 to TRBJ1-6; D may be TRBD1 (6 bases). The CDR3 is 15 residues long. Per the germline V gene, CDR1 is SGHRS and CDR2 is YFSETQ. V lost 2 bases and J lost 5, with 11 bases in between. The CDR3 nucleotides read TGCGCCAGCAGCTTAAGGCCAGGGGATAATTCACCCCTCCACTTT. Its protein product is CASSLRPGDNSPLHF.

This clonotype was picked up a small number of times. V usage is TRBV4-1 and J usage is TRBJ1-6; D is uncertain. CDR1 MGHRA and CDR2 YSYEKL come from the germline V gene. Trimming pared 1 base from V and 5 bases from J, leaving 3 bases between. The CDR3 sequence is 13 residues long. The CDR3 sequence is CASSQANNSPLHF. In nucleotides, the CDR3 is TGCGCCAGCAGCCAAGCTAATAATTCACCCCTCCACTTT.

V usage is TRBV5-5 and J usage is TRBJ2-7; no firm D call. V was clipped by 7 bases and J by 4 bases, with 15 bases between them. In germline, CDR1 is SGHKS, CDR2 YYEKEE (reference sequence). This CDR3 is built from 13 residues. This CDR3 reads CASWGSVPYEQYV. The DNA of the CDR3 is TGTGCCAGCTGGGGATCAGTCCCTTACGAGCAGTACGTC.

The gene calls are TRBV3-1 and TRBJ1-4, with a weak D call TRBD1 (5 bases). Per germline, CDR1 LGHDT and CDR2 YNNKEL (reference sequence). The CDR3 is 13 residues long. V shed 4 bases and J shed 7 bases, with 10 bases lying between them. CDR3 DNA: TGTGCCAGCAGCCTCCAGGGTAGTGAAAAACTGTTTTTT. It is translated as CASSLQGSEKLFF.

With respect to this clonotype: The junction departs from germline at one end; a sequencing error may be responsible. The chain couples TRBV5-5 to TRBJ1-2; perhaps TRBD1 as D (5 bases). The CDR3 is 12 residues long. Looked up from germline, CDR1 is SGHKS and CDR2 is YYEKEE (reference sequence). This CDR3 is CASSWAGTQGAF. The CDR3 coding sequence is TGTGCCAGCAGCTGGGCGGGGACGCAAGGCGCCTTC. Filled out from reference TRBV5-5 and TRBJ1-2, the complete variable domain reads DAGVTQSPTHLIKTRGQQVTLRCSPISGHKSVSWYQQVLGQGPQFIFQYYEKEERGRGNFPDRFSARQFPNYSSELNVNALLLGDSALYLCASSWAGTQGAFGSGTRLTVV.

The chain uses TRBV5-1 and TRBJ1-4; 8 bases agree with TRBD1. The CDR3 spans 13 residues. CDR1 is SGHRS, CDR2 YFSETQ, per germline. The ends lost 4 bases at V and 6 bases at J; junction bases unmatched: 2. The CDR3 is CASSPTGDEKLFF. Here the CDR3 DNA reads TGCGCCAGCAGCCCGACAGGGGATGAAAAACTGTTTTTT.

This clonotype was detected only a few times. J is TRBJ2-5 and V is TRBV7-9; 12 bases are shared with TRBD2. Germline V gene data show CDR1 as SEHNR and CDR2 as FQNEAQ (reference sequence). The CDR3 is 16 amino acids. With 5 bases clipped from V and 5 bases from J, the junction kept 9 bases outside the gene matches. CDR3 loop: CASSPFRLAGVETQYF. CDR3 DNA: TGTGCCAGCAGCCCCTTTCGACTAGCGGGGGTGGAGACCCAGTACTTC.